What follows are 30 T cell receptor beta chains derived from one specimen sequenced in a study of beta chain features in type 1 diabetes. Study results and caveats: Type 1 diabetes patients showed a moderate but significant shortening of TCRB CDR3s in all four CD4+ subsets.

Their cognate antigens are unknown. Every isolated RNA sample was fully reverse transcribed, so sequencing captured expressed TCRB transcripts. Here immunoSEQ multiplex PCR was the method, and the copy in TCRdb shows in-frame clones only, minus some. The data contain roughly 300,000 clones, roughly 13% of them seen just once; the ten biggest clones take up 0.017%. The source material was naive CD4+ T cells from blood. These receptors all come from a man in his thirties or forties with type 1 diabetes.

This clone was seen a few times. The rearrangement joins TRBV7-6 to TRBJ2-1; 10 bases align to TRBD2. This CDR3 spans 16 amino acids. The V gene's germline CDR1 is SGHVS and CDR2 FNYEAQ. The ends lost 0 bases at V and 3 bases at J; junction bases unmatched: 2. The CDR3 reads CASSLARTSGYNEQFF. The CDR3 nucleotides read TGTGCCAGCAGCTTAGCAAGGACTAGCGGCTACAATGAGCAGTTCTTC.

This clone was seen only a few times. The rearrangement links TRBV5-1 to TRBJ2-1; D may be TRBD1 (5 bases). Germline loops: CDR1 SGHRS, CDR2 YFSETQ. Trimming pared 0 bases from V and 0 bases from J, leaving 10 bases between. The CDR3 length is 16 residues. CDR3 in amino acids: CASSLAIDSSYNEQFF. For the CDR3, the DNA is TGCGCCAGCAGCTTGGCCATAGACAGCTCCTACAATGAGCAGTTCTTC. The full variable domain, rest sourced from reference TRBV5-1 and TRBJ2-1, is KAGVTQTPRYLIKTRGQQVTLSCSPISGHRSVSWYQQTPGQGLQFLFEYFSETQRNKGNFPGRFSGRQFSNSRSEMNVSTLELGDSALYLCASSLAIDSSYNEQFFGPGTRLTVL.

This clone has just a few counts. V gene TRBV28 combines with J gene TRBJ1-2; D not resolved. V lost 2 bases to trimming and J lost 4 bases, with 11 bases between them. CDR1 and CDR2 from the germline V gene are MDHEN and SYDVKM. The CDR3 covers 14 residues. CDR3 protein: CASSLRREGYGYTF. In DNA, the CDR3 is TGTGCCAGCAGTTTAAGGAGGGAAGGCTATGGCTACACCTTC.

The chain joins TRBV11-2 to TRBJ1-5; the D is unclear. Germline V gives CDR1 SGHAT, CDR2 FQNNGV. The CDR3 is made up of 13 amino acids. Trimming left V 2 bases short and J 5 bases short, with 7 bases between. CDR3 nucleotide sequence: TGTGCCAGCAGCTTAAGCGGGGATCAGCCCCAGCATTTT. Amino acids: CASSLSGDQPQHF. Combining the CDR3 with reference TRBV11-2 and TRBJ1-5 gives the whole variable domain EAGVAQSPRYKIIEKRQSVAFWCNPISGHATLYWYQQILGQGPKLLIQFQNNGVVDDSQLPKDRFSAERLKGVDSTLKIQPAKLEDSAVYLCASSLSGDQPQHFGDGTRLSIL.

The chain links TRBV5-6 to TRBJ2-7, with TRBD2 matching 10 bases. The CDR3 runs 17 residues. CDR1 and CDR2 (germline): SGHDT, YYEEEE. V trimming: 4 bases; J trimming: 0 bases; junction bases outside the gene matches: 10. Here the CDR3 reads CASSHNRIAGGSYEQYF. Here the CDR3 DNA reads TGTGCCAGCAGCCACAACCGGATAGCGGGAGGCTCCTACGAGCAGTACTTC.

This clone was recorded a few times. This sample includes further DNA sequences coding for the same CDR3. This chain joins TRBV18 and TRBJ2-3; maybe TRBD2 (5 bases). The CDR3 spans 12 residues. With 2 bases removed from V and 6 bases from J, the gap between germline ends came to 6 bases. Germline V gives CDR1 KGHSH, CDR2 LQKENI. DNA of the CDR3: TGTGCCAGCTCACCATCGGGGGATACGCAGTATTTT. Translated: CASSPSGDTQYF.

This clone has only a few counts. V and J are TRBV9 and TRBJ1-1; possible D gene TRBD1, 5 bases. Germline V CDR1 and CDR2: SGDLS, YYNGEE. The CDR3 is 15 residues long. The V gene lost 1 base and the J gene lost 8 bases, with 18 bases spanning the gap. The CDR3 coding sequence is TGTGCCAGCAGCGTAACCCCCTTGGGGAGGGGAGAAGCTTTCTTT. Amino acids: CASSVTPLGRGEAFF.

The rearrangement joins TRBV9 to TRBJ2-2; TRBD1 aligns across 7 bases. The CDR3 runs 11 residues. Germline V gene sequence: CDR1 SGDLS, CDR2 YYNGEE. V lost 3 bases, J lost 15 bases, and 5 bases stayed unmatched. For the CDR3, the DNA is TGTGCCAGCAGCGCCGACAGGGCGTTGTTTTTT. It encodes CASSADRALFF.

The chain is built from TRBV15 and TRBJ2-1, with 7 nucleotides matching TRBD2. The junction had 4 bases not matched to a gene; V was cut back by 2 bases and J by 6 bases. Germline CDR1 is LNHNV and CDR2 is YYDKDF (reference sequence). The CDR3 has 14 residues. In nucleotides, the CDR3 is TGTGCCACCAGCAGAAACTCGGGGGGCAATGAGCAGTTCTTC. Translating it yields CATSRNSGGNEQFF. Looking up the rest from reference TRBV15 and TRBJ2-1 gives the full variable domain: DAMVIQNPRYQVTQFGKPVTLSCSQTLNHNVMYWYQQKSSQAPKLLFHYYDKDFNNEADTPDNFQSRRPNTSFCFLDIRSPGLGDTAMYLCATSRNSGGNEQFFGPGTRLTVL.

Only a few counts were recorded for this clone. V and J are TRBV28 and TRBJ2-3; the match to TRBD2 covers 9 bases. The germline V gene encodes CDR1 MDHEN and CDR2 SYDVKM. J lost 0 bases, V lost 8 bases, and 9 bases had no gene match. The CDR3 sequence is 16 residues long. DNA of the CDR3: TGTGCCAGCCCCCTACCAACTAGCGGGAGCACAGATACGCAGTATTTT. This encodes CASPLPTSGSTDTQYF.

This clone was picked up a small number of times. This chain links TRBV7-9 with TRBJ2-7, with D possibly TRBD1 on 6 matching bases. Trimming removed 4 bases at V and 6 bases at J, with 16 bases between. CDR1 SEHNR and CDR2 FQNEAQ come from the germline V gene (reference sequence). CDR3 length: 14 amino acids. The CDR3 is CASSSIRGRGEQYF. CDR3 in DNA: TGTGCCAGCAGCTCTATCAGGGGAAGAGGCGAGCAGTACTTC.

This clone was picked up a small number of times. The V gene is TRBV6-1, the J gene TRBJ1-1; weak D call: TRBD1 (5 bases). This CDR3 comprises 15 residues. The V end lost 0 bases, the J end lost 0 bases, and 8 bases lay between the germline ends. CDR1 is MNHNS and CDR2 is SASEGT in the germline V gene. Written as DNA, the CDR3 is TGTGCCAGCAGTGAAGCGGGGGGGTTGAACACTGAAGCTTTCTTT. This encodes CASSEAGGLNTEAFF.

This chain joins TRBV20-1 and TRBJ1-2; D gene unclear. CDR3 length equals 11 residues. The V gene lost 6 bases and the J gene lost 2 bases, with 7 bases spanning the gap. Germline loops: CDR1 DFQATT, CDR2 SNEGSKA (reference sequence). CDR3 amino acids: CSASPNYGYTF. The CDR3 coding sequence is TGCAGTGCGTCTCCCAACTATGGCTACACCTTC.

A note on this clone: The same CDR3 can be traced to other DNA sequences in this sample. This CDR3 is CAWMTGAGNTIYF. CDR3 DNA sequence: TGTGCCTGGATGACAGGAGCTGGAAACACCATATATTTT. V and J are TRBV30 and TRBJ1-3; D is perhaps TRBD1 (6 bases). The CDR3 contains 13 residues. V was trimmed by 4 bases and J by 2 bases, leaving 9 bases between them. CDR1 and CDR2 (germline): GTSNPN, SVGIG (reference sequence).

The chain combines TRBV7-9 with TRBJ2-5; D possibly corresponds to TRBD2 (5 bases). From germline, CDR1 is SEHNR and CDR2 FQNEAQ (reference sequence). The CDR3 runs to 13 residues. V lost 7 bases, J lost 4 bases, and 13 bases lay in between. The CDR3 reads CASTPTGSETQYF. In nucleotides, the CDR3 is TGTGCCAGCACTCCGACGGGATCAGAGACCCAGTACTTC. Complete variable domain (other parts from reference TRBV7-9 and TRBJ2-5): DTGVSQNPRHKITKRGQNVTFRCDPISEHNRLYWYRQTLGQGPEFLTYFQNEAQLEKSRLLSDRFSAERPKGSFSTLEIQRTEQGDSAMYLCASTPTGSETQYFGPGTRLLVL.

This clone was detected only a few times. This chain links TRBV5-1 with TRBJ2-1; 10 nucleotides match TRBD1. The CDR3 loop spans 15 amino acids. The germline CDR1 and CDR2 sequences are SGHRS and YFSETQ. V lost 4 bases and J lost 5; bases outside the gene matches: 6. In nucleotides, the CDR3 is TGCGCCAGCAGCCTGGCAGGGACAGGGGACAATGAGCAGTTCTTC. It codes for CASSLAGTGDNEQFF.

In its sample, this clone was seen a few times. V gene TRBV7-2 combines with J gene TRBJ1-2; D is undetermined. The CDR3 sequence is 12 residues long. Germline loops: CDR1 SGHTA, CDR2 FQGNSA. The V and J ends lost 5 bases and 4 bases respectively, with 8 bases between them. In DNA form, the CDR3 reads TGTGCCAGCAGCCCCTTTGTCTATGGCTACACCTTC. Protein product: CASSPFVYGYTF.

This clone was seen only a few times. The gene calls are TRBV25-1 and TRBJ2-3; weak D call: TRBD2 (5 bases). The ends were cut back, 0 bases at V and 5 bases at J, with 6 bases in the middle. The CDR3 sequence is 13 residues long. From germline, CDR1 is MGHDK and CDR2 SYGVNS. CDR3 loop: CASSEYGRDTQYF. CDR3 DNA sequence: TGTGCCAGCAGTGAATATGGGAGAGATACGCAGTATTTT.

The rearrangement joins TRBV18 to TRBJ2-7, with 7 bases lining up with TRBD1. CDR3 length: 13 amino acids. The ends lost 3 bases at V and 3 bases at J; junction bases unmatched: 2. Germline V gene sequence: CDR1 KGHSH, CDR2 LQKENI. In nucleotides, the CDR3 is TGTGCCAGCTCACCCGGGACAGACTACGAGCAGTACTTC. Its translation is CASSPGTDYEQYF. Complete variable domain (other parts from reference TRBV18 and TRBJ2-7): NAGVMQNPRHLVRRRGQEARLRCSPMKGHSHVYWYRQLPEEGLKFMVYLQKENIIDESGMPKERFSAEFPKEGPSILRIQQVVRGDSAAYFCASSPGTDYEQYFGPGTRLTVT.

This clone was counted between two and nine times. CDR3 region: CASSRLGGAGPSGANVLTF. The DNA of the CDR3 is TGTGCCAGCAGCCGTCTCGGGGGGGCGGGACCCTCTGGGGCCAACGTCCTGACTTTC. V usage is TRBV7-9 and J usage is TRBJ2-6, with 8 nucleotides matching TRBD2. Germline CDR1 is SEHNR and CDR2 is FQNEAQ (reference sequence). CDR3 length: 19 residues. V gave up 5 bases and J gave up 0 bases; unmatched junction bases: 12. The complete variable domain, with remaining parts taken from reference TRBV7-9 and TRBJ2-6, reads DTGVSQNPRHKITKRGQNVTFRCDPISEHNRLYWYRQTLGQGPEFLTYFQNEAQLEKSRLLSDRFSAERPKGSFSTLEIQRTEQGDSAMYLCASSRLGGAGPSGANVLTFGAGSRLTVL.

Only a few counts were recorded for this clone. The chain links TRBV2 to TRBJ1-2; tentatively, D is TRBD1 (5 bases). CDR1 and CDR2 (germline): SNHLY, FYNNEI. The CDR3 contains 11 residues. V was shortened by 2 bases and J by 14 bases, with 12 bases between the two germline ends. CDR3 loop: CASSETGDGTF. The CDR3 DNA reads TGTGCCAGCAGTGAAACAGGTGATGGAACCTTC.

This clone has a handful of counts. The chain recombines TRBV28 with TRBJ1-2; no firm D call. V was cut by 10 bases and J by 6 bases, with 18 bases left in between. The V gene's germline CDR1 is MDHEN and CDR2 SYDVKM. This CDR3 has 13 residues. The CDR3 DNA sequence: TGTGCCACCCTTTGGGAGGGTAGGGATGGCTACACCTTC. Amino acids: CATLWEGRDGYTF.

This clone was observed a few times. V and J are TRBV6-6 and TRBJ2-4, with unresolved D. The CDR3 is made up of 13 amino acids. With 5 bases removed from V and 7 bases from J, the gap between germline ends came to 12 bases. Germline V gene sequence: CDR1 MNHNY, CDR2 SVGAGI (reference sequence). The DNA of the CDR3 is TGTGCCAGCAGTGAGCGATTGGAGAACATTCAGTACTTC. Residues: CASSERLENIQYF.

This rearrangement joins TRBV11-1 to TRBJ2-5; no reliable D call. The V and J ends lost 1 base and 1 base respectively, with 10 bases between them. Germline CDR1 SGHAT, CDR2 FQDESV (reference sequence). The CDR3 is made up of 15 amino acids. This CDR3 reads CASSLGSPGQETQYF. Written as DNA, the CDR3 is TGTGCCAGCAGCTTAGGAAGTCCCGGCCAAGAGACCCAGTACTTC.

V gene TRBV28 combines with J gene TRBJ2-7, with 7 positions matching TRBD1. Germline CDR1 reads MDHEN; CDR2 reads SYDVKM. The junction had 13 bases not matched to a gene; V was cut back by 6 bases and J by 2 bases. The CDR3 loop spans 16 amino acids. CDR3 protein: CASSNYPRTGPYEQYF. As DNA, the CDR3 is TGTGCCAGCAGCAATTATCCTAGGACAGGTCCCTACGAGCAGTACTTC.

The V and J genes are TRBV7-7 and TRBJ2-5; D may be TRBD1 (5 bases). The CDR3 totals 12 residues. V lost 2 bases to trimming and J lost 11 bases, with 12 bases between them. The germline CDR1 and CDR2 sequences are SSHAT and FNYEAQ (reference sequence). The CDR3 protein is CASSLPQGAQYF. The CDR3 DNA follows: TGTGCCAGCAGCTTACCCCAGGGCGCTCAGTACTTC.

The chain combines TRBV19 with TRBJ1-5; D possibly corresponds to TRBD1 (5 bases). V gave up 3 bases and J gave up 5 bases, with 14 bases separating them. Germline V gene sequence: CDR1 LNHDA, CDR2 SQIVND (reference sequence). The CDR3 is 15 amino acids. DNA for the CDR3: TGTGCCAGTAGTATTGGAGCTGGGGGGGATCAGCCCCAGCATTTT. The encoded protein is CASSIGAGGDQPQHF.

This clone was seen a few times. V usage is TRBV7-9 and J usage is TRBJ2-3, with D possibly TRBD1 on 6 matching bases. This CDR3 has 17 amino acids. Trimming pared 5 bases from V and 3 bases from J, leaving 21 bases between. The V gene's germline CDR1 is SEHNR and CDR2 FQNEAQ (reference sequence). CDR3 DNA sequence: TGTGCCAGCAGCCTCCACGTCCAAACTAGGGGGACAGATACGCAGTATTTT. Translating gives CASSLHVQTRGTDTQYF.

The V gene is TRBV5-4, the J gene TRBJ2-2; TRBD2 matches at 14 bases. The junction had 8 bases not matched to a gene; V was cut back by 4 bases and J by 6 bases. The CDR3 consists of 17 residues. Germline assignment: CDR1 SGHNT and CDR2 YYREEE (reference sequence). The CDR3 bases are TGTGCCAGCAGCGCCCCGGGGACTAGCGGGAGCTCCGGGGAGCTGTTTTTT. Protein: CASSAPGTSGSSGELFF. Full variable domain (missing parts from reference TRBV5-4 and TRBJ2-2): ETGVTQSPTHLIKTRGQQVTLRCSSQSGHNTVSWYQQALGQGPQFIFQYYREEENGRGNFPPRFSGLQFPNYSSELNVNALELDDSALYLCASSAPGTSGSSGELFFGEGSRLTVL.

The chain is built from TRBV11-2 and TRBJ2-7; D is perhaps TRBD1 (7 bases). CDR1 is SGHAT and CDR2 is FQNNGV in the germline V gene. The CDR3 is made up of 14 amino acids. V gave up 5 bases and J gave up 5 bases, with 16 bases separating them. Here the CDR3 DNA reads TGTGCCAGCAGCCCCCTGTCAGGGGGGCACGAGCAGTACTTC. It specifies CASSPLSGGHEQYF.